What follows describes a single T cell receptor beta chain. This record comes from a study of blood T cell repertoires in COVID-19. About the study: COVID-19 samples, acute and convalescent, were from the United States, Italy and Spain. The cDNA or gDNA used as material had been derived from T cells, B-cell-depleted T cells, or PBMCs.

Method: immunoSEQ multiplex PCR; TCRdb's copy keeps in-frame clones and lacks some. The top ten clones hold under 8.5% of a sample with fewer than 200,000 clones, approximately 85% of them seen once. This TCR was sampled from a man aged 35 to 55 who had recovered from COVID-19. The sample consisted of peripheral blood.

CDR3 bases: TGTGCCAGCAGTTTAGGGACACGAGCTTTCTTT. This encodes CASSLGTRAFF. This chain uses TRBV27 with TRBJ1-1, with D possibly being TRBD1 (6 bases). Germline CDR1 and CDR2: MNHEY and SMNVEV (reference sequence). Trimming shortened V by 2 bases and J by 10 bases, and 8 bases separated the two germline ends. CDR3 length: 11 amino acids.